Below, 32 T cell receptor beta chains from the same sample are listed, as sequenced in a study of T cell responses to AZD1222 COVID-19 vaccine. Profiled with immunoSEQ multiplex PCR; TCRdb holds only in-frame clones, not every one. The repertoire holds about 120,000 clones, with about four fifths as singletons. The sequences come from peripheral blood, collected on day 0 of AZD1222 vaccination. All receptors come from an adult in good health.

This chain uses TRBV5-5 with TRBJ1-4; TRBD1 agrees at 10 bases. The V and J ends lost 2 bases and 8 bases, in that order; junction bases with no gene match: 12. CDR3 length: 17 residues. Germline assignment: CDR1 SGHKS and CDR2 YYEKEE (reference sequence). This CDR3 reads CASSLHITGQGTEKLFF. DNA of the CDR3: TGTGCCAGCAGCTTACACATTACGGGACAGGGGACGGAAAAACTGTTTTTT.

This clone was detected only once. In DNA, the CDR3 is TGTGCCAGCAGCAGACAGGGGGCGGACTATGGCTACACCTTC. Translated: CASSRQGADYGYTF. V usage is TRBV7-2 and J usage is TRBJ1-2; 10 bases are a match to TRBD1. This CDR3 spans 14 amino acids. Germline V gene lookup returns CDR1 SGHTA and CDR2 FQGNSA. J was trimmed by 3 bases and V by 5 bases; bases with no gene match: 3.

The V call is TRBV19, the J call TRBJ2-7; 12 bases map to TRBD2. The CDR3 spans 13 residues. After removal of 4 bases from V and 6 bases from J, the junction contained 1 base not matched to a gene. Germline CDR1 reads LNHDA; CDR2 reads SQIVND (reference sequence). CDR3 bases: TGTGCCAGTAGTAGACTAGCGGGGGCCGAGCAGTACTTC. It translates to CASSRLAGAEQYF.

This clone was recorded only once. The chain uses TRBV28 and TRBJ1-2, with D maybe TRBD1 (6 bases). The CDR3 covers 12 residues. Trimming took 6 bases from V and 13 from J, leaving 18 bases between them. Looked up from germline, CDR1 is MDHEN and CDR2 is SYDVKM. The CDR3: CASSSNRDRTTF. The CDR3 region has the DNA TGTGCCAGCAGCTCAAACAGGGATCGAACCACCTTC.

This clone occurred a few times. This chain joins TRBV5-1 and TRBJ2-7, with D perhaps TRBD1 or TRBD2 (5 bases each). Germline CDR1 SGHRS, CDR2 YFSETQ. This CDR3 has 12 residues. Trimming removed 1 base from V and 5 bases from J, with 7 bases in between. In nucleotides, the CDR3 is TGCGCCAGCAGCTTGCGGGGCCACGAGCAGTACTTC. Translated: CASSLRGHEQYF. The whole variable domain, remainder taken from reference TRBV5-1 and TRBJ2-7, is KAGVTQTPRYLIKTRGQQVTLSCSPISGHRSVSWYQQTPGQGLQFLFEYFSETQRNKGNFPGRFSGRQFSNSRSEMNVSTLELGDSALYLCASSLRGHEQYFGPGTRLTVT.

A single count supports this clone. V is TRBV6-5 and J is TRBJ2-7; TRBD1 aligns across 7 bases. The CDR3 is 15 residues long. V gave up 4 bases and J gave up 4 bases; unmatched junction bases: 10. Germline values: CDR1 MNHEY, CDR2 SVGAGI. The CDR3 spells CASSSPSGTAYEQYF. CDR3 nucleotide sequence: TGTGCCAGCAGTTCTCCATCCGGGACAGCTTACGAGCAGTACTTC.

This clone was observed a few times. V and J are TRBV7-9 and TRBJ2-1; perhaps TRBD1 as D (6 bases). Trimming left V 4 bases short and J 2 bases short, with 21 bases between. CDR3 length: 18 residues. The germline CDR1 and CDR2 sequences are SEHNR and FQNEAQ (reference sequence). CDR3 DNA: TGTGCCAGCAGCTCGCACCCCAGGGTTGGGGGCACCTACAATGAGCAGTTCTTC. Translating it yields CASSSHPRVGGTYNEQFF.

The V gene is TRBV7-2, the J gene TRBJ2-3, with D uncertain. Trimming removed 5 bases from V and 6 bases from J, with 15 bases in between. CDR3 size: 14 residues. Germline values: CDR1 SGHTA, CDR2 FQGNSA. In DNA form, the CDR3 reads TGTGCCAGCAGCCTACCCCGGGCCTTGGATACGCAGTATTTT. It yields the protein CASSLPRALDTQYF.

The CDR3 sequence is CASSLGWYGYTF. The CDR3 nucleotides read TGTGCCAGCAGTTTAGGGTGGTATGGCTACACCTTC. V gene TRBV12-3 or TRBV12-4 combines with J gene TRBJ1-2; D gene unclear. CDR3 length equals 12 residues. The germline V and J ends were trimmed by 1 base and 5 bases, with 5 bases remaining between them.

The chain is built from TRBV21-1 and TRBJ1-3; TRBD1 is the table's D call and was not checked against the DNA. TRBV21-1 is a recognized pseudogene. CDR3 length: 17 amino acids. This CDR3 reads CASSQASGQGAGNTIYF. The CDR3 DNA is TGTGCCAGCAGCCAAGCCTCGGGGCAGGGGGCTGGAAACACCATATATTTT.

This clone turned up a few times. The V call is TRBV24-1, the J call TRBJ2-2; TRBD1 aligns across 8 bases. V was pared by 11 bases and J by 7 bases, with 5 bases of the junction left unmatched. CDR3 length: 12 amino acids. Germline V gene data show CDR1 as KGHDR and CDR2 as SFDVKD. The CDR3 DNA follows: TGTGCCATCGGACAGGGTGTCGGGGAGCTGTTTTTT. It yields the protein CAIGQGVGELFF.

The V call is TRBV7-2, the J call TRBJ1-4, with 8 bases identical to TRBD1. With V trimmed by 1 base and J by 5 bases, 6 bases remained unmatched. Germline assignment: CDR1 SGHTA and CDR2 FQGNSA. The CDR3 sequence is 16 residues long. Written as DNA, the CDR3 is TGTGCCAGCAGCTTAGGGCGACAGGGGAAGAATGAAAAACTGTTTTTT. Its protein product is CASSLGRQGKNEKLFF.

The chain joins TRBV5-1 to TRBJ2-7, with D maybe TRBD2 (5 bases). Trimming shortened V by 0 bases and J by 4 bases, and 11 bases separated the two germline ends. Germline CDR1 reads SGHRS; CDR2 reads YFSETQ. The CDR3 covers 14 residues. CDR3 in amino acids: CASSLDFERYEQYF. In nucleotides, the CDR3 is TGCGCCAGCAGCTTGGATTTTGAGCGGTACGAGCAGTACTTC.

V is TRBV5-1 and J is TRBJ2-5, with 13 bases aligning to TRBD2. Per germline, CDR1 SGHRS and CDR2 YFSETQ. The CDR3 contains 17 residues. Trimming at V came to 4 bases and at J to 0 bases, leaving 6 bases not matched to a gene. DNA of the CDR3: TGCGCCAGCAGCCCCGCTGGGACTAGCGGGAACCAAGAGACCCAGTACTTC. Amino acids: CASSPAGTSGNQETQYF. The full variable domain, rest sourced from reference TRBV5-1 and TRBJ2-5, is KAGVTQTPRYLIKTRGQQVTLSCSPISGHRSVSWYQQTPGQGLQFLFEYFSETQRNKGNFPGRFSGRQFSNSRSEMNVSTLELGDSALYLCASSPAGTSGNQETQYFGPGTRLLVL.

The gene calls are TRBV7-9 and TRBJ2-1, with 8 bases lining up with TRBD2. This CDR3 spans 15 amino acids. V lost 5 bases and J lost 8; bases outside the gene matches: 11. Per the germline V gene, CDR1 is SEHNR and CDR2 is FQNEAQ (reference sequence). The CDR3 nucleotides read TGTGCCAGCAGCCTAGGCCACGGGAGGGATGATGAGCAGTTCTTC. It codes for CASSLGHGRDDEQFF.

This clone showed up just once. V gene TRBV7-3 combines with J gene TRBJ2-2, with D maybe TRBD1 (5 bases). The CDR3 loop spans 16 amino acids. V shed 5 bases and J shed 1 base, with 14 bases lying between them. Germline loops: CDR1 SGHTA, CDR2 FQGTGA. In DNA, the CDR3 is TGTGCCAGCAGCATAAGGGTGGGGCGGAACACCGGGGAGCTGTTTTTT. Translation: CASSIRVGRNTGELFF.

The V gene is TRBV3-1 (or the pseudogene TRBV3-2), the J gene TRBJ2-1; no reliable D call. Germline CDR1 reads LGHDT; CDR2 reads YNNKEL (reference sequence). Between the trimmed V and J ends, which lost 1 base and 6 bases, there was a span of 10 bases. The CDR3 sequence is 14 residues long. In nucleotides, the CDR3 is TGTGCCAGCAGCCAAGGCGGTCGAGCCAATGAGCAGTTCTTC. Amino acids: CASSQGGRANEQFF.

The CDR3 loop is CASSLGAGSGANVLTF. The CDR3 DNA reads TGTGCCAGCAGTCTAGGGGCAGGCTCTGGGGCCAACGTCCTGACTTTC. This chain connects TRBV11-3 to TRBJ2-6; perhaps TRBD1 as D (5 bases). Germline CDR1 is SGHNT and CDR2 is YENEEA. This CDR3 is 16 amino acids long. V lost 6 bases and J lost 0, with 12 bases in between.

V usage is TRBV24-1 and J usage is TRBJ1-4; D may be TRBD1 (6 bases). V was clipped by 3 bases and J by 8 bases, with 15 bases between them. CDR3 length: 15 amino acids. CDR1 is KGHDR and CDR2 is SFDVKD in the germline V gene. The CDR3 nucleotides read TGTGCCACCAGTGATGGGACAAGGGGCTGGGAAAAACTGTTTTTT. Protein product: CATSDGTRGWEKLFF.

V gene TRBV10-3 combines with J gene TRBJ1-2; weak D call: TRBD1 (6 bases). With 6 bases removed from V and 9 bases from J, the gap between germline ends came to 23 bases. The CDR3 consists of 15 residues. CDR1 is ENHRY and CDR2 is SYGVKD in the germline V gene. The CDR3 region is CAIRGPDSPIASYTF. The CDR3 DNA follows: TGTGCCATCAGGGGTCCGGACAGCCCTATCGCTAGCTACACCTTC.

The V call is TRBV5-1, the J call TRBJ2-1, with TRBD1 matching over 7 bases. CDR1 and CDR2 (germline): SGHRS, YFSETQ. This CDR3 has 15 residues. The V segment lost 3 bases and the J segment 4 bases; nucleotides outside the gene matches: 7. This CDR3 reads CASSSRQGSYNEQFF. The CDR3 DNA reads TGCGCCAGCAGCTCCCGACAGGGCTCATACAATGAGCAGTTCTTC.

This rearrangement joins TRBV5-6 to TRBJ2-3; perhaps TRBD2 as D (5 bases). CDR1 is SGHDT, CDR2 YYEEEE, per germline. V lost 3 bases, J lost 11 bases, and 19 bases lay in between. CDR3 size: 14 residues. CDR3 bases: TGTGCCAGCAGCTGGAATTTAAACGAGGGCAAGCAGTATTTT. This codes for CASSWNLNEGKQYF.

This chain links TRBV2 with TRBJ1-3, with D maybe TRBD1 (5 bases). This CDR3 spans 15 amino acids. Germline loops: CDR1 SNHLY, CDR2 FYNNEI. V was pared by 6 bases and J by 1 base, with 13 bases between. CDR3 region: CASSLQGTSGNTIYF. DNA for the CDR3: TGTGCCAGCAGCCTCCAGGGAACGTCTGGAAACACCATATATTTT. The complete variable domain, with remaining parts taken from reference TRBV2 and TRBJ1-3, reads EPEVTQTPSHQVTQMGQEVILRCVPISNHLYFYWYRQILGQKVEFLVSFYNNEISEKSEIFDDQFSVERPDGSNFTLKIRSTKLEDSAMYFCASSLQGTSGNTIYFGEGSWLTVV.

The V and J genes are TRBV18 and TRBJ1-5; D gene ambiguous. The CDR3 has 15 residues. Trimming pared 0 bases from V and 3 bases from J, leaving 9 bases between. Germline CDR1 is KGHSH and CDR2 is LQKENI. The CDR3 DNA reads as TGTGCCAGCTCACCACCTCTTAATAACAATCAGCCCCAGCATTTT. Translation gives CASSPPLNNNQPQHF.

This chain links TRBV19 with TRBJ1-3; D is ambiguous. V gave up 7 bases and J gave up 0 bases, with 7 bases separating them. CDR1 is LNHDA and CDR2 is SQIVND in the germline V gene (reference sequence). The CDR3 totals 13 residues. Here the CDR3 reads CASNDRSGNTIYF. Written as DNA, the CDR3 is TGTGCCAGTAATGACCGCTCTGGAAACACCATATATTTT.

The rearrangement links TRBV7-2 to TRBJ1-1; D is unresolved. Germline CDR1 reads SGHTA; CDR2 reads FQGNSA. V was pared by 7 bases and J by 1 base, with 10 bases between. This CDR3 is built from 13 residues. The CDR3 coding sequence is TGTGCCAGCAACACCTACCAGAACACTGAAGCTTTCTTT. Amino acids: CASNTYQNTEAFF.

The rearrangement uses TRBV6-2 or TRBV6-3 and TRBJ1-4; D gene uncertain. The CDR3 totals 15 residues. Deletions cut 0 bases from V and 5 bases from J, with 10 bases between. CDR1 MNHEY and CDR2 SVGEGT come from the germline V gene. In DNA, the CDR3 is TGTGCCAGCAGTTACTCGAAGGGCCGGAATGAAAAACTGTTTTTT. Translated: CASSYSKGRNEKLFF.

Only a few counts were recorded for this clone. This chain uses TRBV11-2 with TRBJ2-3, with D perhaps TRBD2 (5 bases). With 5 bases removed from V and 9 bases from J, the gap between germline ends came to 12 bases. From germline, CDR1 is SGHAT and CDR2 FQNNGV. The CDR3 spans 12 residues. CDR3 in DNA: TGTGCCAGCAGCCCGCTCCCGGGAACGCAGTATTTT. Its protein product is CASSPLPGTQYF.

This CDR3 is CASRGGLYSGNTIYF. As DNA, the CDR3 is TGTGCCAGCAGAGGGGGGTTATACTCTGGAAACACCATATATTTT. The chain employs TRBV28 and TRBJ1-3, with D possibly TRBD1 on 6 matching bases. Trimming left V 6 bases short and J 0 bases short, with 12 bases between. This CDR3 spans 15 amino acids. The V gene's germline CDR1 is MDHEN and CDR2 SYDVKM.

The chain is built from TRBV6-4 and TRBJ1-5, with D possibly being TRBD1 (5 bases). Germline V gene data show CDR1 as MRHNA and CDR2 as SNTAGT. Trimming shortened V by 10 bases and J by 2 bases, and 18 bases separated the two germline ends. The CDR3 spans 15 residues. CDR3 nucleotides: TGTGCCACCCCTGGGCAGGGAAAGGGCAATCAGCCCCAGCATTTT. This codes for CATPGQGKGNQPQHF.

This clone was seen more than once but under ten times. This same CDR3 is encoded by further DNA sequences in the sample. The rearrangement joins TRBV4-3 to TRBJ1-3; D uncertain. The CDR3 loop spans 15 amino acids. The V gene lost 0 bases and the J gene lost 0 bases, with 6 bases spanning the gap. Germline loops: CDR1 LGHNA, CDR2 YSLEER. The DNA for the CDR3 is TGCGCCAGCAGCCAAGATCCGAGCTCTGGAAACACCATATATTTT. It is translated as CASSQDPSSGNTIYF.

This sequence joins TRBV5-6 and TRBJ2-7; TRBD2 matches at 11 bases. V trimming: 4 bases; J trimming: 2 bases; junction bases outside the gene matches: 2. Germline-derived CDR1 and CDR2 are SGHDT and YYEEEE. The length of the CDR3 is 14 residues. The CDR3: CASSKTSGAYEQYF. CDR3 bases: TGTGCCAGCAGCAAGACTAGCGGGGCCTACGAGCAGTACTTC.